A single sample is the source of the 17 T cell receptor beta chains below, sequenced in a study of blood T cell repertoires in COVID-19. TCRdb's copy holds only in-frame clones and misses some; the assay was immunoSEQ multiplex PCR. The data contain around 300,000 clones, more than 70% of them singletons. Input material: PBMCs or T cells enriched from blood (not recorded which). These receptors originate from a woman aged 30 to 39 who had recovered from COVID-19.

The V and J genes are TRBV2 and TRBJ2-1; 8 bases fit TRBD1. V was clipped by 5 bases and J by 6 bases; unmatched bases: 12. Germline CDR1 is SNHLY and CDR2 is FYNNEI. This CDR3 has 16 amino acids. This CDR3 is CASSFQTDRDLNEQFF. CDR3 bases: TGTGCCAGCAGTTTCCAGACGGACAGGGATCTCAATGAGCAGTTCTTC. Based on the CDR3 plus reference TRBV2 and TRBJ2-1, the full variable domain is EPEVTQTPSHQVTQMGQEVILRCVPISNHLYFYWYRQILGQKVEFLVSFYNNEISEKSEIFDDQFSVERPDGSNFTLKIRSTKLEDSAMYFCASSFQTDRDLNEQFFGPGTRLTVL.

This chain uses TRBV4-1 with TRBJ1-2; D perhaps matches TRBD1 (5 bases). The V and J ends lost 1 base and 5 bases respectively, with 11 bases between them. This CDR3 has 14 residues. Germline loops: CDR1 MGHRA, CDR2 YSYEKL. This CDR3 reads CASSQGRVGYGYTF. DNA of the CDR3: TGCGCCAGCAGCCAAGGCAGGGTTGGGTATGGCTACACCTTC.

This clone has a handful of counts. The chain is built from TRBV25-1 and TRBJ1-2, with D possibly matching TRBD1 (5 bases). The CDR3 is 12 amino acids. Germline-derived CDR1 and CDR2 are MGHDK and SYGVNS. Trimming stripped 8 bases from V and 6 bases from J, with 13 bases between. CDR3 DNA: TGTGCCAGCGTAGGGGCCAACCATGGCTACACCTTC. It encodes CASVGANHGYTF.

Remarks on this clone: A read error is possible here, since a much larger clone lies one base away. The genes are TRBV7-9 and TRBJ2-2; D is unresolved. This CDR3 has 12 amino acids. V lost 5 bases and J 2 bases, leaving 3 bases between the germline ends. Per the germline V gene, CDR1 is SEHNR and CDR2 is FQNEAQ (reference sequence). The CDR3 region has the DNA TGTGCCAGCAGCCCAAACACCGGGGAGCTGTTTTTT. This gives the protein CASSPNTGELFF.

V usage is TRBV3-1 (or the pseudogene TRBV3-2) and J usage is TRBJ1-2; no firm D call. Trimming stripped 2 bases from V and 8 bases from J, with 18 bases between. Germline CDR1 is LGHDT and CDR2 is YNNKEL (reference sequence). The CDR3 has 15 amino acids. The CDR3 here is CASSQPGLPAAGYTF. The DNA for the CDR3 is TGTGCCAGCAGCCAACCGGGTCTCCCGGCGGCAGGCTACACCTTC.

The V and J genes are TRBV11-3 and TRBJ2-3, with TRBD2 matching 7 bases. The CDR3 sequence is 17 residues long. V shed 1 base and J 4 bases; nucleotides not matched to a gene: 11. Germline CDR1 SGHNT, CDR2 YENEEA. The CDR3 nucleotides are TGTGCCAGCAGCTTAGCATGGGGCGCGGGGGAGGCAGATACGCAGTATTTT. Its translation is CASSLAWGAGEADTQYF.

The chain carries TRBV19 and TRBJ1-5; 9 nucleotides align to TRBD1. Trimming took 7 bases from V and 0 from J; bases not matched to a gene: 7. The CDR3 is 16 residues long. Per germline, CDR1 LNHDA and CDR2 SQIVND (reference sequence). CDR3 nucleotides: TGTGCCAGTACTCGGACAGGGGCGCATAGCAATCAGCCCCAGCATTTT. Its protein is CASTRTGAHSNQPQHF.

This chain uses TRBV19 with TRBJ1-2, with TRBD1 identical over 8 bases. With V trimmed by 6 bases and J by 8 bases, 14 bases remained unmatched. Germline assignment: CDR1 LNHDA and CDR2 SQIVND (reference sequence). The CDR3 spans 15 residues. The CDR3 region is CASSSPDRAMRGYTF. The CDR3 coding sequence is TGTGCCAGTAGCTCCCCGGACAGGGCCATGAGGGGCTACACCTTC.

The chain joins TRBV7-2 to TRBJ2-5; 7 nucleotides match TRBD1. The CDR3 spans 15 residues. CDR1 SGHTA and CDR2 FQGNSA come from the germline V gene. V shed 1 base and J 4 bases; nucleotides not matched to a gene: 6. CDR3 DNA sequence: TGTGCCAGCAGCTTAGGGGACAGCATAACAGAGACCCAGTACTTC. This gives the protein CASSLGDSITETQYF.

CDR3 sequence: CASRPGGSSGDYGYTF. As DNA, the CDR3 is TGTGCCAGCAGACCCGGTGGTTCTTCAGGGGACTATGGCTACACCTTC. The chain has TRBV6-4 and TRBJ1-2; the D gene is possibly TRBD1 (6 bases). CDR1 is MRHNA and CDR2 is SNTAGT in the germline V gene. V was shortened by 6 bases and J by 3 bases, with 20 bases between the two germline ends. The CDR3 runs to 16 residues.

The chain joins TRBV6-2 or TRBV6-3 to TRBJ2-2; 8 positions agree with TRBD2. The CDR3 length is 15 residues. The J segment lost 1 base and the V segment lost 5 bases, leaving 3 bases of the junction unmatched. Germline CDR1 reads MNHEY; CDR2 reads SVGEGT. CDR3 nucleotide sequence: TGTGCCAGCAGTAGTCTAGCGGGGAACACCGGGGAGCTGTTTTTT. As protein: CASSSLAGNTGELFF.

The chain couples TRBV4-3 to TRBJ1-2; 9 bases match TRBD1. The CDR3 totals 14 residues. The V segment lost 2 bases and the J segment 4 bases; nucleotides outside the gene matches: 2. Germline V gene data show CDR1 as LGHNA and CDR2 as YSLEER. The CDR3: CASSQWTGVYGYTF. The CDR3 DNA follows: TGCGCCAGCAGCCAATGGACAGGGGTCTATGGCTACACCTTC.

The chain joins TRBV2 to TRBJ2-1, with D possibly matching TRBD2 (5 bases). Trimming left V 6 bases short and J 9 bases short, with 15 bases between. This CDR3 has 13 residues. Per germline, CDR1 SNHLY and CDR2 FYNNEI. The CDR3: CASRFLYEGEQFF. The DNA for the CDR3 is TGTGCCAGCAGATTCCTTTACGAGGGTGAGCAGTTCTTC. Supplemented by reference TRBV2 and TRBJ2-1, the full variable domain reads EPEVTQTPSHQVTQMGQEVILRCVPISNHLYFYWYRQILGQKVEFLVSFYNNEISEKSEIFDDQFSVERPDGSNFTLKIRSTKLEDSAMYFCASRFLYEGEQFFGPGTRLTVL.

This clone was detected once. The V call is TRBV5-1, the J call TRBJ1-2, with a tentative D call TRBD1 (6 bases). CDR3 length: 13 residues. V shed 6 bases and J shed 5 bases, with 14 bases lying between them. The germline CDR1 and CDR2 sequences are SGHRS and YFSETQ. This chain's CDR3 is CASTEQGDYGYTF. CDR3 DNA sequence: TGCGCCAGCACCGAACAGGGAGATTATGGCTACACCTTC.

This clone was recorded a few times. J is TRBJ2-3 and V is TRBV5-1, with 10 bases aligning to TRBD2. Germline CDR1 and CDR2: SGHRS and YFSETQ. The CDR3 spans 16 residues. V was pared by 7 bases and J by 0 bases, with 8 bases of the junction left unmatched. CDR3: CASGASGGPSTDTQYF. The CDR3 nucleotides are TGCGCCAGCGGCGCTAGCGGGGGACCCAGCACAGATACGCAGTATTTT.

The rearrangement joins TRBV5-1 to TRBJ2-3; 8 positions match TRBD2. From germline, CDR1 is SGHRS and CDR2 YFSETQ. The CDR3 sequence is 15 residues long. Trimming cost V 4 bases and J 2 bases; bases outside gene matches: 6. CDR3 residues: CASSQGLAFTDTQYF. The CDR3 coding sequence is TGCGCCAGCAGCCAAGGACTAGCTTTCACAGATACGCAGTATTTT.

V is TRBV18 and J is TRBJ1-4; possibly TRBD1 for D (6 bases). The CDR3 consists of 19 residues. CDR1 is KGHSH, CDR2 LQKENI, per germline. V lost 0 bases and J lost 0, with 17 bases in between. The CDR3 nucleotides read TGTGCCAGCTCACCACCTGCCCGACAGGTCGTTACAACTAATGAAAAACTGTTTTTT. Translated, it gives CASSPPARQVVTTNEKLFF.